The present T cell receptor (beta chain) was sequenced within a study of T cells in Graves' hyperthyroidism and ophthalmopathy. General study results and limits: Researchers report that a 13 V-J model separated ophthalmopathy from stable hyperthyroidism. In validation, the model predicted ophthalmopathy. These predictions came a median about 6.5 months before onset.

Exclusion followed for patients with uncontrolled infection, other autoimmune disease, pregnancy or lactation. Every diagnosis used clinical symptoms, serum thyroxine and TRAb, thyroid ultrasound and orbital computed tomography. In germline, CDR1 is LGHDT, CDR2 YNNKEL (reference sequence). CDR3 length: 15 residues. Trimming stripped 8 bases from V and 2 bases from J, with 16 bases between. This clonotype was found many times. Its matching antigen is unknown. From RNA transcripts, TCR beta CDR3 regions were amplified. TCR CDR3 regions were first amplified by RT-PCR with HTBI primers. TCRdb called the multiplex PCR reads again in MiXCR, with one record for every CDR3 protein. Of hundreds of thousands of distinct CDR3 sequences in the sample, less than 25% were seen once.

The sequenced material came from blood. This TCR was sampled from a man in his thirties or forties with Graves' ophthalmopathy. The V and J genes are TRBV3-1 and TRBJ1-5; D is uncertain. The CDR3 loop reads CASGWSGEGNQPQHF. CDR3 sequence (DNA): TGTGCCAGCGGTTGGAGCGGAGAGGGCAATCAGCCCCAGCATTTT.